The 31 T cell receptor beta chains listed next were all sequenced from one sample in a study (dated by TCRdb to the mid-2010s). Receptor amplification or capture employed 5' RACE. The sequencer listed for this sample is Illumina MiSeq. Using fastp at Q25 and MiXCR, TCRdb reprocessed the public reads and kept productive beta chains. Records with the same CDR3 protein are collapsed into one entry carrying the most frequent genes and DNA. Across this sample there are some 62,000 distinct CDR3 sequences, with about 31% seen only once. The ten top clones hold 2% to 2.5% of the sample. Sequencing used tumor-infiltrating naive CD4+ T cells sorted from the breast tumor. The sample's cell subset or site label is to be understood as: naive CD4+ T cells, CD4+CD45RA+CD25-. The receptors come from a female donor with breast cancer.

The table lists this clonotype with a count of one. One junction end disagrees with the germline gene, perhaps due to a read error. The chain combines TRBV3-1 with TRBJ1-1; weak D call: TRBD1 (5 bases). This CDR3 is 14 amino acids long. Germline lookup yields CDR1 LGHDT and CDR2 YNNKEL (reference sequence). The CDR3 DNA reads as TGTGCCAGCAGCCAAGGAGGGGCGAACACTGAAGCCTTCTTT. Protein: CASSQGGANTEAFF.

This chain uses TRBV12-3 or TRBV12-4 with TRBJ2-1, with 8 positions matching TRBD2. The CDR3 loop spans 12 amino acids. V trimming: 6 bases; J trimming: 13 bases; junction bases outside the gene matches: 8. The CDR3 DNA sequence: TGTGCCAGCAGCGGGAGGGCCCTGGATCAGTTCTTC. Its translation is CASSGRALDQFF.

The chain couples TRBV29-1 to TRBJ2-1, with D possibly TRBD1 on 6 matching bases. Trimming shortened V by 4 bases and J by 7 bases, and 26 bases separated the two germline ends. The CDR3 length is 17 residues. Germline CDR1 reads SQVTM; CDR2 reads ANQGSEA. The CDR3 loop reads CSVGGGRRPERNNEQFF. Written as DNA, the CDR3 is TGCAGCGTTGGTGGGGGCCGGAGGCCGGAGAGGAATAATGAGCAGTTCTTC.

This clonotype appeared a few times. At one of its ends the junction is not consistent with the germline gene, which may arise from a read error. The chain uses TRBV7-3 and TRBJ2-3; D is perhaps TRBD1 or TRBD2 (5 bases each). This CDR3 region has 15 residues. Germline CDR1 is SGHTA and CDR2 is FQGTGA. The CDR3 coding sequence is TGTGCCGGCAGCTCCGGGACCTCTAACACAGATACGCAGTATTTT. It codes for CAGSSGTSNTDTQYF.

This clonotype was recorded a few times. The CDR3 nucleotides read TGCAGTGCTACAGGGAATGCCTACGAGCAGTACTTC. Residues: CSATGNAYEQYF. V is TRBV20-1 and J is TRBJ2-7, with a possible D match to TRBD1 (5 bases). Per the germline V gene, CDR1 is DFQATT and CDR2 is SNEGSKA (reference sequence). Trimming stripped 4 bases from V and 2 bases from J, with 9 bases between. This CDR3 region has 12 residues.

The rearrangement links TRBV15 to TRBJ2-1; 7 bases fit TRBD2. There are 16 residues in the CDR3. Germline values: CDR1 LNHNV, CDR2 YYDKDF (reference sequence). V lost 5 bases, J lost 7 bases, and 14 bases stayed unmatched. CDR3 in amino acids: CATSPIRGRGENEQFF. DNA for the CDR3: TGTGCCACCAGCCCGATTCGCGGGAGAGGGGAAAATGAGCAGTTCTTC.

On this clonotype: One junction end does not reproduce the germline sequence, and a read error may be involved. CDR3 sequence (DNA): TGTGCCAGCAGTTTCATGTTACAGGGGGAATGGGACTTC. Residues: CASSFMLQGEWDF. This chain links TRBV12-3 or TRBV12-4 with TRBJ2-4, with 8 bases matching TRBD1. The length of the CDR3 is 13 residues.

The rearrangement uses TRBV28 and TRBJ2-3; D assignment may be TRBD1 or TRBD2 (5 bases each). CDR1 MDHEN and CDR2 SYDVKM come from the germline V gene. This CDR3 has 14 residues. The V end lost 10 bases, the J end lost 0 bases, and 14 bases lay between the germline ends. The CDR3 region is CATNRGGSTDTQYF. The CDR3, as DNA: TGTGCCACCAACCGGGGCGGGAGCACAGATACGCAGTATTTT.

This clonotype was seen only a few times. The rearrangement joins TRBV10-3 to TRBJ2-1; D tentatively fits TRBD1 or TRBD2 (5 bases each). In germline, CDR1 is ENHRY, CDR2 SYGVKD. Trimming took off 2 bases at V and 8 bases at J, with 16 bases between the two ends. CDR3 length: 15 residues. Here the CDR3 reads CAISERQRGDDEQFF. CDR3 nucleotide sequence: TGTGCCATCAGTGAGCGACAGAGGGGTGATGATGAGCAGTTCTTC.

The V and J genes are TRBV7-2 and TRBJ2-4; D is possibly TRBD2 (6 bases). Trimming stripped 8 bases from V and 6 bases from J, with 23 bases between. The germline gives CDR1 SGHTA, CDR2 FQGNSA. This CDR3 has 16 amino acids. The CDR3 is CASGSRTGGPGNIQYF. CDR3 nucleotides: TGTGCCAGCGGCTCAAGGACCGGGGGTCCGGGAAACATTCAGTACTTC. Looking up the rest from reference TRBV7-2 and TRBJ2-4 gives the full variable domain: GAGVSQSPSNKVTEKGKDVELRCDPISGHTALYWYRQSLGQGLEFLIYFQGNSAPDKSGLPSDRFSAERTGGSVSTLTIQRTQQEDSAVYLCASGSRTGGPGNIQYFGAGTRLSVL.

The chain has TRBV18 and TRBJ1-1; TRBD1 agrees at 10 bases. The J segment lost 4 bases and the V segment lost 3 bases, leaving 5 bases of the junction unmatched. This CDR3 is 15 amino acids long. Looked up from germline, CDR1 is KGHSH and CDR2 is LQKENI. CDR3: CASSPTGQGGTEAFF. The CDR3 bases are TGTGCCAGCTCACCCACCGGACAGGGGGGCACTGAAGCTTTCTTT.

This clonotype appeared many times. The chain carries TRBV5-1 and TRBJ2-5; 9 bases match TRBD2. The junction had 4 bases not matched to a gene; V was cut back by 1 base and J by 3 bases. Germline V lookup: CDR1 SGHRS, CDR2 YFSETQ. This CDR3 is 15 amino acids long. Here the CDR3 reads CASSLIAGAEETQYF. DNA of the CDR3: TGCGCCAGCAGCTTGATAGCGGGGGCCGAAGAGACCCAGTACTTC.

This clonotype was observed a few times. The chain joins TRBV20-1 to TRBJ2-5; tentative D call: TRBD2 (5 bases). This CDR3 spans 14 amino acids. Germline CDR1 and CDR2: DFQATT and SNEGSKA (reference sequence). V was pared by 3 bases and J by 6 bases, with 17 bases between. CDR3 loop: CSASSDYAVKTQYF. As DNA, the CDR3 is TGCAGTGCTAGTAGTGACTACGCGGTGAAGACCCAGTACTTC.

The CDR3 DNA follows: TGTGCCAGCAGCCAAGGGTCGGGTCGGGGGGCTGCAGATACGCAGTATTTT. Translation gives CASSQGSGRGAADTQYF. The gene calls are TRBV4-2 and TRBJ2-3; a weak D match, TRBD2 (7 bases). CDR3 length: 17 residues. In germline, CDR1 is LGHNA, CDR2 YNFKEQ. Between the trimmed V and J ends, which lost 1 base and 4 bases, there was a span of 18 bases.

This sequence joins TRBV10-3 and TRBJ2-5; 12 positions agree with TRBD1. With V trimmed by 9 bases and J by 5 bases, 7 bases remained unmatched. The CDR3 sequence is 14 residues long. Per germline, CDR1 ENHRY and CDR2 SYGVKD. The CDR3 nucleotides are TGTGCCATTGGGACAGGGGGCGAATCGGAGACCCAGTACTTC. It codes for CAIGTGGESETQYF.

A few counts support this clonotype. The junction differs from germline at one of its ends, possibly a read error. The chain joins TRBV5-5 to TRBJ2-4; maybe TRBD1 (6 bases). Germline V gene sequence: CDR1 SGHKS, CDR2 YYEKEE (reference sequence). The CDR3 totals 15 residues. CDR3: CAGSFTGFAKNIQYF. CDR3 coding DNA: TGTGCCGGCAGCTTTACAGGGTTCGCCAAAAACATTCAGTACTTC. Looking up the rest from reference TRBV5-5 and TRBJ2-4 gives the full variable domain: DAGVTQSPTHLIKTRGQQVTLRCSPISGHKSVSWYQQVLGQGPQFIFQYYEKEERGRGNFPDRFSARQFPNYSSELNVNALLLGDSALYLCAGSFTGFAKNIQYFGAGTRLSVL.

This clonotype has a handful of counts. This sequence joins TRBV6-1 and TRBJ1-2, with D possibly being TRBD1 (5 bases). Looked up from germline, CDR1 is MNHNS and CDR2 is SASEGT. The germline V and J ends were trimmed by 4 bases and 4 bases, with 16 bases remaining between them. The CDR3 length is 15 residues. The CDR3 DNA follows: TGTGCCAGCAGTGGACGGGACCGAAACCCCTATGGCTACACCTTC. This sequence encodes CASSGRDRNPYGYTF.

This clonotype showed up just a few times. In nucleotides, the CDR3 is TGTGCCAGCAGCAAATGTCCCCAGGCTCATGCGTACTTC. It is translated as CASSKCPQAHAYF. The genes are TRBV21-1 and TRBJ2-5; TRBD1 reflects the table's D call only, with no check against the DNA. TRBV21-1 is termed a pseudogene. CDR3 length: 13 amino acids.

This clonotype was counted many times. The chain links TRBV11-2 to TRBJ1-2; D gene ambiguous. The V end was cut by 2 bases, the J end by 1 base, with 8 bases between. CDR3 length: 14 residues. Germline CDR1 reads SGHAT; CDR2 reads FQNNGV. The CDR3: CASSLSTINYGYTF. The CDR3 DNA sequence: TGTGCCAGCAGCTTATCTACTATTAACTATGGCTACACCTTC.

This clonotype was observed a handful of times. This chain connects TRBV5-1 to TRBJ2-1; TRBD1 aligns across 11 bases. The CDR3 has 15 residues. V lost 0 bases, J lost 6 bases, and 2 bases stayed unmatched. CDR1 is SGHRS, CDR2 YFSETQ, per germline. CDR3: CASSLEGQGGNEQFF. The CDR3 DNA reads TGCGCCAGCAGCTTGGAGGGACAGGGGGGCAATGAGCAGTTCTTC.

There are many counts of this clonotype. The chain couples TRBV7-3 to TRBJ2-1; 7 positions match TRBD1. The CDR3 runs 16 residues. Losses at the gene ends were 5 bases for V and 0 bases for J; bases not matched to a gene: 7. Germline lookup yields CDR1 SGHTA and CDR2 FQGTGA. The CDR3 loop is CASSPHRGSSYNEQFF. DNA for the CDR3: TGTGCCAGCAGCCCGCACAGGGGAAGCTCCTACAATGAGCAGTTCTTC.

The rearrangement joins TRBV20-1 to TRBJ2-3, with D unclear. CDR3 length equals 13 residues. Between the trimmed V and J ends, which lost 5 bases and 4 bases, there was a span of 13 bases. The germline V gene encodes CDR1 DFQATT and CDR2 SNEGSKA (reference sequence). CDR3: CSASERYADTQYF. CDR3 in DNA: TGCAGTGCTTCGGAACGTTACGCAGATACGCAGTATTTT.

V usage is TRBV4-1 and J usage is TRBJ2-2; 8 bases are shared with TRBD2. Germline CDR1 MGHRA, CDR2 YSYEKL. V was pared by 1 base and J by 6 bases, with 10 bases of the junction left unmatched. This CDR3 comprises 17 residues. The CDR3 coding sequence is TGCGCCAGCAGCCAAGTGGATATGGGACTAGTCGCCGGGGAGCTGTTTTTT. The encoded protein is CASSQVDMGLVAGELFF.

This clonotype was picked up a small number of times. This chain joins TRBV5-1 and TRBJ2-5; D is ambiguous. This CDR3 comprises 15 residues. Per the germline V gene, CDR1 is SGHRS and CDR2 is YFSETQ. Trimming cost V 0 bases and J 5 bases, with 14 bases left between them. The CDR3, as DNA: TGCGCCAGCAGCTTGGGACACCCGACGGATGAGACCCAGTACTTC. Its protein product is CASSLGHPTDETQYF.

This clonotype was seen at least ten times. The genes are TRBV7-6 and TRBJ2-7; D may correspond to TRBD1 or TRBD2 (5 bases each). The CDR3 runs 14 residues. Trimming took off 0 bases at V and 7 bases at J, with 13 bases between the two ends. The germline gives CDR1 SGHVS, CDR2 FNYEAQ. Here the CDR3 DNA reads TGTGCCAGCAGCTTAGCATCTCCCGAGGGGGAGCAGTACTTC. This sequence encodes CASSLASPEGEQYF.

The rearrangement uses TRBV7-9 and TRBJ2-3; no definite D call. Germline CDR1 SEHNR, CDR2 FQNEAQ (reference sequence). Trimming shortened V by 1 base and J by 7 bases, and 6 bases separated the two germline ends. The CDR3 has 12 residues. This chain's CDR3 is CASSLVGNTQYF. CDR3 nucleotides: TGTGCCAGCAGCTTAGTGGGTAATACGCAGTATTTT.

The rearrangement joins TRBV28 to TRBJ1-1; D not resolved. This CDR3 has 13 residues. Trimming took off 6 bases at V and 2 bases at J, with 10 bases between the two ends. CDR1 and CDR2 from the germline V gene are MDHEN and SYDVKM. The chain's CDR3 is CASRAGRNTEAFF. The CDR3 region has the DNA TGTGCCAGCAGGGCCGGGCGTAACACTGAAGCTTTCTTT.

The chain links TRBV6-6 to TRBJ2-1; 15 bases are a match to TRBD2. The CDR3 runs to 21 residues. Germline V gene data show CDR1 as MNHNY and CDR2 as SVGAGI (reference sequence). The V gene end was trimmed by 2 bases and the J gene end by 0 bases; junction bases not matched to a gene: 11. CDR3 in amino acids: CASSYAAGLAGGPTSYNEQFF. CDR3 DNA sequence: TGTGCCAGCAGTTACGCCGCGGGACTAGCGGGAGGACCCACCTCCTACAATGAGCAGTTCTTC.

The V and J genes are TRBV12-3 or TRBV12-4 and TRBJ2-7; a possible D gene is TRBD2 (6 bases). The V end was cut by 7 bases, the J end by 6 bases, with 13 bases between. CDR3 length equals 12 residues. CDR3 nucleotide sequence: TGTGCCAGCACCCTGGGAGCGGGCGAGCAGTACTTC. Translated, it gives CASTLGAGEQYF.

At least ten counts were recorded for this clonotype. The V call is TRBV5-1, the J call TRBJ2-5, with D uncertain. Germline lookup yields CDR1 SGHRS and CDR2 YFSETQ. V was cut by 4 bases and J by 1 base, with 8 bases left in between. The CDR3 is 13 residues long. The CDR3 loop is CASSRTVQETQYF. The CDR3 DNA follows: TGCGCCAGCAGCAGGACGGTCCAAGAGACCCAGTACTTC.

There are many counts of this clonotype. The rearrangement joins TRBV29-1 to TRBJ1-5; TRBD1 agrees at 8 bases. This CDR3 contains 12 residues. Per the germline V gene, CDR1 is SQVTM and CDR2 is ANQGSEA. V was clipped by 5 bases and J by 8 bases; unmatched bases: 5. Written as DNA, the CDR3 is TGCAGCGTTCAACAGGGGGTAGAGCCCCAGCATTTT. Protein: CSVQQGVEPQHF.